The TCR beta chain under discussion was sequenced for a study of blood T cells in healthy people across ages (dated by TCRdb to the mid-2010s). For context, the study as a whole: In model experiments, roughly one uniquely barcoded TCR beta cDNA molecule per two T cells was captured by template switching. The donors were divided into four age groups: young (average around 15 years), middle-aged (roughly 40), aged (under 70) and long-lived (82). For two donors (one aged 18 to 30 and one aged 80 or older), the study analyzed two additional independent replicas of 1 million unique cDNA reads from the same blood draw. Age-related changes in TCR beta repertoire diversity were measured in the study by deep sequencing normalized with unique cDNA molecular identifiers. Donors of different ages were randomly distributed across sequencing lanes to avoid experimental bias.

Receptors were amplified or captured by 5' RACE. Sequencing relied on an Illumina HiSeq 2500. A second PCR of roughly 7 to 12 cycles was run with a J-beta primer mix and a sample-barcoded 5' primer. Each TCR beta cDNA molecule received a unique molecular identifier from a template-switch 5' adaptor carrying 12 random nucleotides. Each sample yielded at least 2.5 million CDR3-containing paired-end reads. The Mint cDNA synthesis kit, primed by a TRBC-specific oligonucleotide, was used to synthesize first-strand cDNA from all RNA. Following uracil-DNA glycosylase treatment, a first 18-cycle PCR with universal primers M1SS and BC2_uni_R was performed on all cDNA. As for the original processing: Normalization of each sample was performed by random selection of 1 million high-quality reads, each carrying a distinct molecular identifier. Instead of being binned into consensus sequences, reads that shared molecular identifiers were thrown out. MiTCR, run with a Q25 quality threshold and the strictest error-elimination algorithm, handled CDR3 identification, clonotype clustering and error correction. A nonparametric unseen species model with Euler transformation was used to estimate a lower bound on total TCR beta diversity. TCRdb applied fastp at Q25 and MiXCR to the public reads, then kept only in-frame beta chains. Each record represents a unique CDR3 protein, reported with the most common genes and DNA among its rows. The V and J calls and clone size are TCRdb's, not the authors'. A total of 550,000 to 700,000 distinct CDR3 sequences appear in this sample, roughly a quarter of them only once. The top ten clones comprise about a fifth of the sample.

On the study overall, not on this receptor specifically: Observed TCR beta diversity correlated strongly with the percentage of naive T cells measured by flow cytometry. The long-lived group showed more naive CD4+ T cells, fewer expanded clones and increased TCR diversity than the aged group, suggesting age selection. Total diversity estimates from one million sequenced T cells were considered lower bounds and underestimates. Because the CMV infection status of the donors was unknown, age-related changes in expanded clonotypes may potentially have been confounded. Conclusive comparison of naive and antigen-experienced compartments was prevented by the profiling of bulk unsorted PBMCs. Observed TCR beta diversity per million T cells fell roughly linearly with age, and a significant reduction was already apparent by age roughly 40.

From its cysteine to its phenylalanine, the CDR3 spans 13 amino acids. Only the CDR3 portion is preserved as DNA: 39 bases, with reading frame beginning at the first base. CDR1 and CDR2 were assigned from the germline V gene (reference sequence) as DFQATT and SNEGSKA. V drops 6 bases and J drops 10 bases, leaving 18 bases in between. The 35 to 40 donors, aged about 6 to 95 years, were systemically healthy Caucasian individuals from Russia. Around 10 milliliters of peripheral blood were collected from each donor into EDTA-treated Vacutainer tubes. Ficoll-Paque density-gradient centrifugation was used to isolate PBMCs, with at least 6 million per sample. Total RNA was extracted from PBMCs with Trizol reagent, with at least 6 micrograms obtained per sample. Naive CD45RAhigh/CD27high T cell percentages were measured by flow cytometry on a PBMC aliquot from every donor. This clonotype was seen a handful of times. Its specific antigen is unknown. Base qualities are not provided; no much larger clone lies one nucleotide away.

Sequencing input: blood. The chain links TRBV20-1 with TRBJ1-4, with the D gene call left open. This receptor was obtained from a woman aged 70-85 years in good health. The CDR3 protein is CSAPTPAHAKLFF. The DNA sequence is given as TGCAGTGCCCCGACCCCAGCCCATGCAAAACTGTTTTTT.